A selection of T cell receptor beta chains follows, all from one sample in a study of shared clonotypes between healthy human individuals. The data were produced by immunoSEQ multiplex PCR, yet TCRdb's version contains in-frame clones alone and is incomplete. The profile shows about 380,000 clones, roughly 96% of them singletons. The sample taken for sequencing was memory CD8+ T cells sorted from blood. The receptors derive from a man younger than 45 in good health. Each CDR3 is given with its conserved first and last residue. Some rows mark clone size as missing; the rest say once, few, many or name a class of expanded clone.

V gene	J gene	clone size	CDR3 protein
TRBV28	TRBJ1-5	NA	CASKPQGQPQHF
TRBV29-1	TRBJ1-1	NA	CSVLHIQGELNTEAFF
TRBV5-1	TRBJ2-1	NA	CASGFLAGAGNEQFF
TRBV11-2	TRBJ2-5	NA	CASSLGTGWQETQYF
TRBV5-1	TRBJ1-2	NA	CASSFGGLNYGYTF
TRBV5-6	TRBJ1-3	NA	CASSRGGRNTIYF
TRBV2	TRBJ1-6	once	CASSVRINNSPLHF
TRBV9	TRBJ1-2	NA	CASSPSPGRRGGYTF
TRBV28	TRBJ2-7	NA	CASNSGARYEQYF
TRBV7-2	TRBJ1-5	NA	CASSLGRVGNQPQHF
TRBV5-1	TRBJ1-1	NA	CASSLDGPQNTEAFF